The entry that follows covers one T cell receptor beta chain sequence. Its antigen is as yet unknown. Patients aged 18 to 65 had newly diagnosed hyperthyroidism of under 2 months' duration. Patients with uncontrolled infections, other autoimmune diseases, pregnancy or lactation were excluded. Amplification targeted TCR beta CDR3 regions from RNA transcripts. Initially, a first-round RT-PCR of the TCR CDR3 employed the HTBI primer set. Using its own MiXCR run on the multiplex PCR reads, TCRdb lists one record per CDR3 protein. Of approximately 370,000 distinct CDR3 sequences listed, about 15% are singletons. V shed 10 bases and J 5 bases; nucleotides not matched to a gene: 10. Germline V CDR1 and CDR2: LGHNA, YNFKEQ. This CDR3 region has 13 residues. The record originates from a study of T cells in Graves' hyperthyroidism and ophthalmopathy. About the research overall: Specimen type is peripheral blood, collected at initial diagnosis prior to any treatment. Study-level findings and limits: The model anticipated ophthalmopathy a median approximately six months pre-onset.

The TCR sequence derives from a young woman with Graves' hyperthyroidism that later progressed to Graves' ophthalmopathy. The gene calls are TRBV4-2 and TRBJ2-5, with 7 bases that match TRBD1. Source material: blood. The CDR3 nucleotides are TGTGCCAAAGGGGGCACGACGCCGGAGACCCAGTACTTC. This gives the protein CAKGGTTPETQYF.